The entry below describes one T cell receptor (beta chain). What it binds is not known. The V end lost 5 bases, the J end lost 8 bases, and 18 bases lay between the germline ends. The CDR3 is 15 residues long. In germline, CDR1 is MNHEY, CDR2 SMNVEV (reference sequence). PCR employed 60 Vbeta and 13 Jbeta primers. TCRdb's copy holds only in-frame clones and misses some; the assay was immunoSEQ multiplex PCR. Of around 130,000 clones detected, around three quarters appear once; the ten largest clones hold 4.5% to 6%. This sample was included in a study of cytomegalovirus exposure and HLA in healthy donors. General observations from the study: What a later analysis reportedly showed was that an Asian-associated ancestry cluster had fewer N-insertions than the roughly 670-donor mean.

Material: PBMCs. The origin of this receptor is a man between 18 and 35 years old in good health and CMV-seropositive. This chain uses TRBV27 with TRBJ1-4; D gene unclear. CDR3 in DNA: TGTGCCAGCAGTCCCCGGGCCTGGGGAGACGAAAAACTGTTTTTT. Its translation: CASSPRAWGDEKLFF. The full variable domain, rest sourced from reference TRBV27 and TRBJ1-4, is EAQVTQNPRYLITVTGKKLTVTCSQNMNHEYMSWYRQDPGLGLRQIYYSMNVEVTDKGDVPEGYKVSRKEKRNFPLILESPSPNQTSLYFCASSPRAWGDEKLFFGSGTQLSVL.